The sequence of this T cell receptor (beta chain) was determined in a study of control samples from healthy donors and cancer patients. This clone has only one observation. This table comes from immunoSEQ multiplex PCR, and its TCRdb copy is limited to in-frame clones, with some not included. The sample yields over 80,000 clones, around 80% seen once. This CDR3 has 15 amino acids. V was shortened by 5 bases and J by 11 bases, with 24 bases between the two germline ends. CDR1 is MNHEY, CDR2 SVGEGT, per germline. The sequence came from a woman in her 30s in good health. The chain couples TRBV6-2 or TRBV6-3 to TRBJ1-1; D perhaps matches TRBD1 (5 bases). The sequenced sample was blood. CDR3 nucleotide sequence: TGTGCCAGCAGTGCCCTACAGCGACGGGACGTAAGGGCTTTCTTT. This codes for CASSALQRRDVRAFF.